This T cell receptor beta chain originates from a study of cytomegalovirus exposure and HLA in healthy donors (dated by TCRdb to 2016 to 2017). The study in broad terms: The 670 or so repertoires of the first cohort and the roughly 110 validation repertoires were produced on the same platform, according to a later analysis. The study was designed to test whether signatures of past pathogen exposure could be identified by cataloging public T cell receptors. A separate validation cohort of approximately 130 different subjects was used in addition to the approximately 640-subject first cohort. To predict cytomegalovirus infection status, the study combined high-throughput TCR immunosequencing, statistical association of individual TCRs with disease status, and machine learning. What the authors observed across the whole study: Of the cluster scores, roughly 95% were above 0 in a later analysis, which found that TCRs clustered in the first cohort also tended to co-occur in the 120 or so validation repertoires. A later analysis had no HLA typing for the validation cohort, so co-occurrence there was scored across all 130 or so repertoires. In vitro tests confirmed that three of the cytomegalovirus-associated TCR beta chains recognize cytomegalovirus antigens. Across donors, most TCR sequences were observed very rarely, whereas some public TCRs were present in many individuals. The classifier was reported to diagnose cytomegalovirus status with high specificity and sensitivity in both the original and validation cohorts. In the study, approximately 150 TCR beta chains were listed as associated with cytomegalovirus. It was suggested by the authors that the approach could potentially be generalized to other disease states and immunological phenotypes.

The CDR3 spans 16 residues, from the cysteine through the phenylalanine. Of the read, only the CDR3 DNA is kept; its 48 bases are in frame from base 1. Here V drops 0 bases and J drops 0 bases, and the junction holds 6 bases not matched to any gene. The germline V gene (reference sequence) provides CDR1 SGHNT and CDR2 YYREEE. Library construction relied on the immunoSEQ multiplex PCR assay. In the authors' own workflow: A statistical classification framework was developed to diagnose cytomegalovirus status using the catalog of TCR beta chain sequences. Imported from immuneACCESS, the table was reduced by TCRdb to in-frame sequences with V and J called. These copies leave out some clones; in studies compared against another copy, an unresolved V gene accounts for under half, and the cause of the remainder is not known. The V and J calls and clone size are taken from that table; D and trimming were inferred from the DNA. This sample gives more than 50,000 clones in total; over 90% of them show up just once. Clones ranked in the top ten supply under 3% of the sample.

This clone was observed a single time. The clone's antigen remains unknown. It has no much larger one-base neighbor in the sample; base qualities were not kept. The donors belonged to the validation cohort of around 120 subjects, which was separate from the approximately 610-subject first cohort. The chain couples TRBV5-4 to TRBJ2-7, with 7 bases in between that match TRBD1. Sequencing was done on a sample of PBMCs. The source is a man aged 18 to 35 in good health and CMV-seronegative. The CDR3 loop reads CASSLGQDRSSYEQYF. The DNA reads TGTGCCAGCAGCTTGGGGCAGGACAGGTCCTCCTACGAGCAGTACTTC.